The clone carrying this T cell receptor beta chain was seen many times. The sample originates from a study of blood T cells in healthy people across ages. The second PCR ran roughly 7 to 12 cycles with a sample-barcoded 5' primer and J-beta primers. Every molecule of cDNA carried a tag from a template-switch adaptor with 12 random nucleotides. TCRdb called the 5' RACE reads again in MiXCR, with one record for every CDR3 protein. The sample yields roughly 680,000 distinct CDR3 sequences, more than 45% seen once. Germline CDR1 SGHTA, CDR2 FQGNSA. The CDR3 length is 15 residues. Losses at the gene ends were 7 bases for V and 1 base for J; bases not matched to a gene: 7. There were healthy Caucasian individuals from Russia, aged about 6 to 95, serving as donors. The sample, 7.5 to 10 milliliters of peripheral blood, was drawn from each donor.

This sequence joins TRBV7-2 and TRBJ2-1; 7 positions match TRBD2. Specimen: blood. This sequence was found in a woman over 75 in good health. The CDR3 DNA reads as TGTGCCAGCACCACCGGACTAGTATCCTACAATGAGCAGTTCTTC. This sequence encodes CASTTGLVSYNEQFF.